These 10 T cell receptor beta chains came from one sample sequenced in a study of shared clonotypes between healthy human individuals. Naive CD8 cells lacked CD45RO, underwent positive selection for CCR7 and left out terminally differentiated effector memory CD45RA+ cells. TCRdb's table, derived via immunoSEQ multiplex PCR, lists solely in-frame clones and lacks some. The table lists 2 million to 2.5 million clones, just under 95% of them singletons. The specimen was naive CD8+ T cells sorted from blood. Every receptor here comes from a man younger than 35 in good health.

CDR3 sequence (DNA): TGCGCCAGCAGCCCGCGGGAGGGCCTTTCCAATGAGCAGTTCTTC. Translated: CASSPREGLSNEQFF. This sequence joins TRBV5-1 and TRBJ2-1; 9 bases map to TRBD2. The V gene's germline CDR1 is SGHRS and CDR2 YFSETQ. This CDR3 has 15 residues. V gave up 4 bases and J gave up 6 bases; unmatched junction bases: 8. The variable domain in full, completed from reference TRBV5-1 and TRBJ2-1, reads KAGVTQTPRYLIKTRGQQVTLSCSPISGHRSVSWYQQTPGQGLQFLFEYFSETQRNKGNFPGRFSGRQFSNSRSEMNVSTLELGDSALYLCASSPREGLSNEQFFGPGTRLTVL.

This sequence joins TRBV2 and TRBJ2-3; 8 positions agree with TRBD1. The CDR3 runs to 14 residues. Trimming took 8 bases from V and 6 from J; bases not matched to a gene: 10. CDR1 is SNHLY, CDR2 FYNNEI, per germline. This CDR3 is CASLRDRTVDTQYF. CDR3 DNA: TGTGCCAGCCTCCGGGACAGGACGGTCGATACGCAGTATTTT.

The CDR3 DNA is TGTGCCAGCCTGGGTTTGGTTGCGGTGGAGCAGTACTTC. Amino acids: CASLGLVAVEQYF. The chain joins TRBV2 to TRBJ2-7; D is unclear. The CDR3 loop spans 13 amino acids. The germline gives CDR1 SNHLY, CDR2 FYNNEI. V lost 8 bases, J lost 7 bases, and 18 bases lay in between. Combining the CDR3 with reference TRBV2 and TRBJ2-7 gives the whole variable domain EPEVTQTPSHQVTQMGQEVILRCVPISNHLYFYWYRQILGQKVEFLVSFYNNEISEKSEIFDDQFSVERPDGSNFTLKIRSTKLEDSAMYFCASLGLVAVEQYFGPGTRLTVT.

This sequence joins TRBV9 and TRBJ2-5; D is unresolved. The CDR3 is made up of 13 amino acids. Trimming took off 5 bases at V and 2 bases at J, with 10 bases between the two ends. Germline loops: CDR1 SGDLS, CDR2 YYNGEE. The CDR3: CASRIRVQETQYF. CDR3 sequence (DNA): TGTGCCAGCAGGATCCGGGTTCAAGAGACCCAGTACTTC.

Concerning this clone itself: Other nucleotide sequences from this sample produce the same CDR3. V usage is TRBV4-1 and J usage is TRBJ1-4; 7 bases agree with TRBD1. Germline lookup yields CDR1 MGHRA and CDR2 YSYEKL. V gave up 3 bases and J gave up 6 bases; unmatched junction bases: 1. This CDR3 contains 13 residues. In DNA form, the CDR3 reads TGCGCCAGCAGCCACACAGGGGATGAAAAACTGTTTTTT. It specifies CASSHTGDEKLFF.

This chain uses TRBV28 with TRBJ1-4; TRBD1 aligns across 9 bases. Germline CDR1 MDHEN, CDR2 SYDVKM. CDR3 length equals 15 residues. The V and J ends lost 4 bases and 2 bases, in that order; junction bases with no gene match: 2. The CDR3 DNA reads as TGTGCCAGCAGTTGGGGGACAGGGACTAATGAAAAACTGTTTTTT. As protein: CASSWGTGTNEKLFF.

The CDR3 is CASTWGSQETQYF. The CDR3 DNA sequence: TGTGCCAGCACCTGGGGCAGCCAAGAGACCCAGTACTTC. V gene TRBV13 combines with J gene TRBJ2-5, with a weak D call TRBD1 (5 bases). Looked up from germline, CDR1 is PRHDT and CDR2 is FYEKMQ (reference sequence). V lost 7 bases and J 1 base, leaving 10 bases between the germline ends. This CDR3 has 13 amino acids.

CDR3 protein: CASRDRAGSPLHF. CDR3 nucleotides: TGTGCCAGCAGAGACAGGGCCGGTTCACCCCTCCACTTT. J is TRBJ1-6 and V is TRBV6-4, with 7 nucleotides matching TRBD1. Losses at the gene ends were 6 bases for V and 9 bases for J; bases not matched to a gene: 5. CDR1 and CDR2 (germline): MRHNA, SNTAGT. The CDR3 loop spans 13 amino acids.

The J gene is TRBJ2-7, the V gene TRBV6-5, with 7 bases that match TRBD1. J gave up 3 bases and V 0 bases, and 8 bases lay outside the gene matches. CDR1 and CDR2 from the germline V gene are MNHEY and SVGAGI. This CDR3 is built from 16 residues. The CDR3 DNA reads TGTGCCAGCAGTTACTCCTCCGGACAGGAAGTCTACGAGCAGTACTTC. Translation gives CASSYSSGQEVYEQYF.

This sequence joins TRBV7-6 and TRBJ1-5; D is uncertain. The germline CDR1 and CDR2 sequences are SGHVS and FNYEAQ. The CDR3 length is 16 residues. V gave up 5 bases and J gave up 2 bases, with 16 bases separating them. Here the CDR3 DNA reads TGTGCCAGCAGCCCCAGGACCCCAAGAGGCAATCAGCCCCAGCATTTT. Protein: CASSPRTPRGNQPQHF.